These T cell receptor beta chains were read from a single sample in a study of graft-versus-host responses after intestinal transplantation. Clones were read by immunoSEQ multiplex PCR, and TCRdb kept only the in-frame ones, dropping some. In the table there are 15,000 to 20,000 clones, 65% to 90% of which are singletons. The input for sequencing was ileum tissue, taken 584 days after intestinal transplantation. The receptors shown here come from a human patient who received an intestinal transplant, so some T cells may come from the graft donor. CDR3s include the opening cysteine and the closing phenylalanine or tryptophan. The D gene is left open where the match is weak. Clone sizes are given selectively: once, few, many, or a class where the clone is expanded.

v_gene,abundance,d_gene,j_gene,CDR3aa,CDR3nt
TRBV29-1,.,.,TRBJ1-1,CSVIRDLNTEAFF,TGCAGCGTTATCAGGGACCTGAACACTGAAGCTTTCTTT
TRBV15,.,TRBD2,TRBJ2-1,CATSRPPGTTLTYNEQFF,TGTGCCACCAGCAGACCCCCCGGGACTACACTGACCTACAATGAGCAGTTCTTC
TRBV5-1,.,TRBD1,TRBJ1-4,CASSLAGGREKLFF,TGCGCCTCGTCGTTGGCAGGGGGCAGAGAAAAACTGTTTTTT
TRBV7-9,.,TRBD1,TRBJ1-2,CASSLAGQGDYGYTF,TGTGCCAGCAGCTTAGCCGGGCAGGGGGACTATGGCTACACCTTC
TRBV7-7,.,TRBD1,TRBJ2-7,CASSVGQGAEEQYF,TGTGCCAGCAGCGTAGGACAGGGGGCGGAAGAGCAGTACTTC
TRBV19,.,.,TRBJ1-1,CASSIRASNTEAFF,TGTGCCAGTAGTATCCGGGCCTCGAACACTGAAGCTTTCTTT
TRBV19,.,.,TRBJ1-1,CASSKGQRTEAFF,TGTGCCAGTAGTAAGGGGCAGAGGACTGAAGCTTTCTTT
TRBV18,.,TRBD1,TRBJ1-3,CASSPTGTGAGNTIYF,TGTGCCAGCTCACCAACAGGGACAGGGGCTGGAAACACCATATATTTT
TRBV30,.,.,TRBJ2-1,CAWSVLSGYNEQFF,TGTGCCTGGAGTGTACTCTCTGGCTACAATGAGCAGTTCTTC
TRBV9,.,.,TRBJ1-2,CASSHPRDGGGYTF,TGTGCCAGCAGCCACCCTCGGGACGGGGGAGGCTACACCTTC
TRBV5-1,few,.,TRBJ2-3,CASSLGGSFTDTQYF,TGCGCCAGCAGCTTGGGGGGGTCCTTCACAGATACGCAGTATTTT
TRBV9,.,.,TRBJ1-2,CASSVDLVGFYGYTF,TGTGCCAGCAGCGTAGACCTTGTGGGTTTTTACGGCTACACCTTC
TRBV18,.,.,TRBJ1-4,CASSQDWGEKLFF,TGTGCCAGCTCACAGGACTGGGGTGAAAAACTGTTTTTT
TRBV9,.,.,TRBJ2-7,CASSKNQGFYEQYF,TGTGCCAGCAGCAAAAATCAGGGCTTCTACGAGCAGTACTTC
TRBV19,.,TRBD2,TRBJ2-1,CASSIFPASGGYEQFF,TGTGCCAGTAGTATCTTCCCGGCTAGCGGGGGGTATGAGCAGTTCTTC
TRBV6-5,.,.,TRBJ1-2,CASRPRRNYGYTF,TGTGCCAGCAGGCCCAGACGGAACTATGGCTACACCTTC
TRBV30,.,.,TRBJ1-2,CAWRGGTGLANYGYTF,TGTGCCTGGAGGGGAGGAACGGGCCTCGCTAACTATGGCTACACCTTC
TRBV7-8,.,TRBD1,TRBJ1-5,CASSPRQGVSNQPQHF,TGTGCCAGCAGCCCACGACAGGGGGTGTCCAATCAGCCCCAGCATTTT
TRBV27,.,.,TRBJ2-1,CASRASSYNEQFF,TGTGCCAGCAGGGCGAGCTCCTACAATGAGCAGTTCTTC
TRBV7-2,.,.,TRBJ2-3,CASSFPLGGGRDTQYF,TGTGCCAGCAGCTTTCCTTTGGGAGGGGGGCGAGATACGCAGTATTTT
TRBV19,.,.,TRBJ1-5,CASSPLGRGQPQHF,TGTGCCAGTAGTCCGTTGGGGAGAGGGCAGCCCCAGCATTTT
TRBV18,.,.,TRBJ1-1,CASSPLGWSEAFF,TGTGCCAGCTCACCGCTCGGATGGTCCGAAGCTTTCTTT
TRBV7-9,.,TRBD1,TRBJ1-3,CASSAWGQVAGNTIYF,TGTGCCAGCAGCGCATGGGGACAGGTAGCCGGAAACACCATATATTTT
TRBV6-1,.,.,TRBJ1-3,CASSEAADSGNTIYF,TGTGCCAGCAGTGAAGCGGCGGACTCTGGAAACACCATATATTTT
TRBV6-1,.,TRBD2,TRBJ2-1,CASRDTSGGLEQFF,TGTGCCAGCAGGGATACTAGCGGGGGCTTAGAGCAGTTCTTC
TRBV6-5,.,.,TRBJ2-3,CASSYSSAGVDTQYF,TGTGCCAGCAGTTACTCGTCGGCAGGAGTAGATACGCAGTATTTT
TRBV5-5,.,.,TRBJ1-1,CASSLLTGPEAFF,TGTGCCAGCAGCTTACTCACCGGCCCCGAAGCTTTCTTT
TRBV27,.,.,TRBJ1-1,CASSLNLGTKTEAFF,TGTGCCAGCAGTTTAAATTTAGGAACAAAGACTGAAGCTTTCTTT
TRBV7-9,.,.,TRBJ2-7,CASGTYEQYF,TGTGCCAGCGGAACCTACGAGCAGTACTTC